This TCR beta chain was profiled in a study of tissue T cells after allogeneic stem cell transplantation. Findings of the study overall: Within patients, tissue anatomy strongly shaped TCR repertoire composition. This small cohort was clinically heterogeneous, and sampling depth was a limitation. Some tissue clones might be persisting host cells; their alloreactivity or antigen specificity was not determined. Motif-based clustering found tissue-specific repertoire signatures shared across patients, though few clones were shared.

Repertoires were generated with immunoSEQ multiplex PCR, while TCRdb's copy carries only in-frame clones and drops some. Of around 51,000 clones in the sample, about three quarters are singletons; the top ten hold 0.5% to 0.6%. Details on this clone: Its target is not known. Germline and genes here are mouse. The read comes to an end 1 residue before the CDR3 does, leaving the germline J gene to fill in the end.

V was shortened by 0 bases and J by 0 bases, with 9 bases between the two germline ends. Germline CDR1 reads SGHLS; CDR2 reads HYDKME. The CDR3 spans 15 residues. Sequenced material: sorted cells pooled from one or two spleens. This sequence was found in a pool of C57BL/6 mice in good health. The chain uses TRBV12-2 and TRBJ2-3, with D perhaps TRBD1 (5 bases). CDR3 bases read: TGTGCCAGCTCTCTCCAGGGAGAGAGTGCAGAAACGCTGTAT. The encoded protein is CASSLQGESAETLY. The full-length CDR3 reads as CASSLQGESAETLYF.